A single sample gave rise to the 27 T cell receptor beta chains below, sequenced in a study of response to subunit inactivated influenza vaccine. Via MiXCR, TCRdb re-called the RT-PCR reads, giving one row per CDR3 protein. The repertoire holds approximately 700,000 distinct CDR3 sequences, with more than 11% as singletons. This specimen consisted of PBMCs from blood, obtained 14 to 15 days before vaccination. All receptors come from a man aged 50 or older who received an inactivated influenza vaccine.

V usage is TRBV4-2 and J usage is TRBJ2-3; TRBD2 might be the D (5 bases). This CDR3 contains 16 residues. The V gene's germline CDR1 is LGHNA and CDR2 YNFKEQ. V lost 0 bases and J 2 bases, leaving 12 bases between the germline ends. CDR3 DNA: TGTGCCAGCAGCCAAGAAGCGGTGGCTTACACAGATACGCAGTATTTT. Its protein is CASSQEAVAYTDTQYF.

A few counts support this clonotype. The J gene is TRBJ2-2, the V gene TRBV11-2; 9 bases are a match to TRBD1. J gave up 4 bases and V 6 bases, and 6 bases lay outside the gene matches. The CDR3 has 15 amino acids. Germline V gene sequence: CDR1 SGHAT, CDR2 FQNNGV. CDR3 coding DNA: TGTGCCAGCAGAAACCCGGGACAGGGCACCGGGGAGCTGTTTTTT. It codes for CASRNPGQGTGELFF.

This clonotype was observed a handful of times. The rearrangement links TRBV14 to TRBJ2-7; 7 bases match TRBD2. This CDR3 contains 15 residues. The germline CDR1 and CDR2 sequences are SGHDN and FVKESK. Unmatched junction bases numbered 12, after V lost 1 base and J lost 9 bases. The CDR3 is CASSQGDYLLNGQYF. The CDR3 DNA follows: TGTGCCAGCAGCCAAGGGGACTACCTCCTTAACGGGCAGTACTTC. The full variable domain, rest sourced from reference TRBV14 and TRBJ2-7, is EAGVTQFPSHSVIEKGQTVTLRCDPISGHDNLYWYRRVMGKEIKFLLHFVKESKQDESGMPNNRFLAERTGGTYSTLKVQPAELEDSGVYFCASSQGDYLLNGQYFGPGTRLTVT.

There are a few counts of this clonotype. This sequence joins TRBV9 and TRBJ1-2, with 9 bases matching TRBD1. The CDR3 runs 17 residues. Losses at the gene ends were 4 bases for V and 8 bases for J; bases not matched to a gene: 18. CDR1 is SGDLS and CDR2 is YYNGEE in the germline V gene. This chain's CDR3 is CASSPDGTGRSWGGYTF. The CDR3 nucleotides are TGTGCCAGCAGCCCCGATGGGACAGGGAGGTCATGGGGCGGCTACACCTTC.

This clonotype was seen a few times. V is TRBV5-6 and J is TRBJ2-7, with 8 nucleotides matching TRBD1. Trimming took 7 bases from V and 2 from J; bases not matched to a gene: 8. Germline V gene data show CDR1 as SGHDT and CDR2 as YYEEEE. The CDR3 has 14 residues. The CDR3 loop is CASRPRQGTYEQYF. The CDR3 DNA reads as TGTGCCAGCCGACCACGACAGGGGACCTACGAGCAGTACTTC.

This clonotype was counted between two and nine times. The CDR3 sequence is CASSPTRDKNYGYTF. The CDR3 coding sequence is TGTGCCAGCTCACCAACCCGGGACAAAAACTATGGCTACACCTTC. This chain connects TRBV18 to TRBJ1-2, with a tentative D call TRBD1 (6 bases). The ends were cut back, 2 bases at V and 2 bases at J, with 12 bases in the middle. The germline V gene encodes CDR1 KGHSH and CDR2 LQKENI. CDR3 length: 15 residues.

This chain links TRBV28 with TRBJ1-2, with D maybe TRBD1 (6 bases). This CDR3 spans 14 amino acids. V was trimmed by 3 bases and J by 7 bases, leaving 15 bases between them. Germline loops: CDR1 MDHEN, CDR2 SYDVKM. The CDR3: CASSLGVQGSGYTF. DNA of the CDR3: TGTGCCAGCAGTTTGGGCGTACAGGGCTCTGGCTACACCTTC.

This clonotype was observed many times. This chain connects TRBV20-1 to TRBJ2-2; 8 bases agree with TRBD2. The CDR3 loop spans 14 amino acids. Germline lookup yields CDR1 DFQATT and CDR2 SNEGSKA (reference sequence). V dropped 3 bases and J dropped 0; count of bases not matched to a gene: 0. The CDR3 DNA reads as TGCAGTGCTAGGGGACTAGCGAACACCGGGGAGCTGTTTTTT. Translated, it gives CSARGLANTGELFF.

A few counts support this clonotype. The chain employs TRBV5-1 and TRBJ1-6; D may be TRBD1 (6 bases). Germline V CDR1 and CDR2: SGHRS, YFSETQ. The CDR3 loop spans 15 amino acids. Trimming stripped 0 bases from V and 8 bases from J, with 12 bases between. The CDR3 nucleotides read TGCGCCAGCAGCTTGGAAGGGGACAACTATTCACCCCTCCACTTT. Its translation: CASSLEGDNYSPLHF.

This clonotype was observed many times. The chain employs TRBV4-1 and TRBJ2-1; 11 bases map to TRBD2. From germline, CDR1 is MGHRA and CDR2 YSYEKL. The CDR3 length is 15 residues. V shed 0 bases, J shed 15 bases, and the junction held 10 bases outside the gene matches. The CDR3 DNA is TGCGCCAGCAGCCAAGATTTCGCTAGCGGGGGGACGGGGTTCTTC. Amino acids: CASSQDFASGGTGFF.

This clonotype came up a few times. V gene TRBV15 combines with J gene TRBJ1-6; perhaps TRBD1 as D (5 bases). This CDR3 contains 16 residues. The V end was cut by 0 bases, the J end by 9 bases, with 15 bases between. Per the germline V gene, CDR1 is LNHNV and CDR2 is YYDKDF (reference sequence). The CDR3 DNA reads TGTGCCACCAGCAGAGATTCCCTCAGGGCGGGTTCACCCCTCCACTTT. Protein: CATSRDSLRAGSPLHF.

This sequence joins TRBV4-3 and TRBJ2-1, with 9 bases identical to TRBD1. Germline V gene lookup returns CDR1 LGHNA and CDR2 YSLEER. Losses at the gene ends were 0 bases for V and 4 bases for J; bases not matched to a gene: 7. The CDR3 spans 17 residues. The CDR3 region is CASSQDLGQGSYNEQFF. The CDR3 DNA reads TGCGCCAGCAGCCAAGACCTAGGACAGGGGTCATACAATGAGCAGTTCTTC.

The chain has TRBV29-1 and TRBJ1-2, with TRBD1 matching over 9 bases. Germline V gene lookup returns CDR1 SQVTM and CDR2 ANQGSEA. V lost 6 bases to trimming and J lost 0 bases; unmatched junction nucleotides: 5. The CDR3 length is 14 residues. The CDR3 here is CSVTGGPTNYGYTF. CDR3 coding DNA: TGCAGCGTCACAGGGGGCCCGACTAACTATGGCTACACCTTC.

This clonotype was detected a few times. This sequence joins TRBV20-1 and TRBJ2-7; 8 bases are shared with TRBD2. The junction had 9 bases not matched to a gene; V was cut back by 0 bases and J by 5 bases. Germline-derived CDR1 and CDR2 are DFQATT and SNEGSKA (reference sequence). CDR3 length: 15 residues. This CDR3 reads CSARDPSGSRNEQYF. As DNA, the CDR3 is TGCAGTGCTAGAGATCCCAGCGGGAGTAGGAACGAGCAGTACTTC.

This clonotype has just a few counts. This chain joins TRBV29-1 and TRBJ2-7; no firm D call. The CDR3 loop spans 12 amino acids. V was cut by 7 bases and J by 4 bases, with 14 bases left in between. Germline assignment: CDR1 SQVTM and CDR2 ANQGSEA. Here the CDR3 DNA reads TGCAGCGCGACGGGCGACGGGTACGAGCAGTACTTC. It encodes CSATGDGYEQYF.

This clonotype was detected a few times. This chain connects TRBV30 to TRBJ1-4; no clear D. In germline, CDR1 is GTSNPN, CDR2 SVGIG (reference sequence). V was clipped by 4 bases and J by 8 bases, with 11 bases between them. This CDR3 is 12 amino acids long. CDR3 nucleotides: TGTGCCTGGACCGAACTGGGGGAAAAACTGTTTTTT. It encodes CAWTELGEKLFF.

This clonotype turned up a few times. The chain has TRBV27 and TRBJ1-1; no firm D call. Trimming took 5 bases from V and 5 from J, leaving 18 bases between them. The germline gives CDR1 MNHEY, CDR2 SMNVEV (reference sequence). The CDR3 sequence is 15 residues long. The CDR3 nucleotides read TGTGCCAGCAGTGCCAATTCGTGGGCGGGAACTGAAGCTTTCTTT. Encoded protein: CASSANSWAGTEAFF.

This clonotype came up a few times. The chain couples TRBV20-1 to TRBJ1-4; 7 bases align to TRBD1. Losses at the gene ends were 6 bases for V and 11 bases for J; bases not matched to a gene: 9. The CDR3 extends over 12 amino acids. Germline CDR1 and CDR2: DFQATT and SNEGSKA (reference sequence). CDR3 loop: CSASGGVGKLFF. The CDR3 DNA sequence: TGCAGTGCCTCAGGGGGAGTAGGGAAACTGTTTTTT.

The chain couples TRBV10-3 to TRBJ2-7, with a possible D match to TRBD2 (5 bases). The CDR3 sequence is 15 residues long. The germline V gene has CDR1 ENHRY and CDR2 SYGVKD. V lost 0 bases, J lost 0 bases, and 9 bases lay in between. CDR3 bases: TGTGCCATCAGTGAGTCCCAGCGGACCTCCTACGAGCAGTACTTC. Translating it yields CAISESQRTSYEQYF.

The table lists this clonotype with a few counts. The chain joins TRBV11-2 to TRBJ1-1; perhaps TRBD1 as D (5 bases). The V end lost 4 bases, the J end lost 7 bases, and 28 bases lay between the germline ends. Germline assignment: CDR1 SGHAT and CDR2 FQNNGV. This CDR3 has 18 residues. CDR3 amino acids: CASSSVPAGTIHTVEAFF. The CDR3, as DNA: TGTGCCAGCAGCTCTGTCCCCGCAGGGACGATTCATACTGTTGAAGCTTTCTTT.

This clonotype was counted at least ten times. The CDR3 DNA follows: TGTGCCAGCAGCTTGTGGGCCGGGGAGCTGTTTTTT. As protein: CASSLWAGELFF. V usage is TRBV11-2 and J usage is TRBJ2-2; D not certain. The length of the CDR3 is 12 residues. Trimming took off 3 bases at V and 6 bases at J, with 5 bases between the two ends. Germline loops: CDR1 SGHAT, CDR2 FQNNGV.

Only a few counts were recorded for this clonotype. The chain carries TRBV12-3 or TRBV12-4 and TRBJ2-3, with 7 bases that match TRBD2. The J segment lost 4 bases and the V segment lost 4 bases, leaving 5 bases of the junction unmatched. This CDR3 is 14 amino acids long. Written as DNA, the CDR3 is TGTGCCAGCAGTTGGAGCGCGGGAGCAGATACGCAGTATTTT. It is translated as CASSWSAGADTQYF.

This clonotype was observed a handful of times. The V call is TRBV30, the J call TRBJ2-6; D is unclear. The V end was cut by 1 base, the J end by 3 bases, with 7 bases between. Germline CDR1 reads GTSNPN; CDR2 reads SVGIG (reference sequence). The CDR3 is made up of 14 amino acids. The CDR3 sequence: CAWSGGFGANVLTF. In nucleotides, the CDR3 is TGTGCCTGGAGTGGTGGATTTGGGGCCAACGTCCTGACTTTC.

V gene TRBV6-1 combines with J gene TRBJ2-1, with D perhaps being TRBD1 or TRBD2 (5 bases each). V lost 6 bases, J lost 7 bases, and 19 bases lay in between. This CDR3 contains 15 residues. The germline gives CDR1 MNHNS, CDR2 SASEGT. The CDR3 protein is CASRAGTQNRNEQFF. CDR3 nucleotides: TGTGCCAGCAGGGCTGGGACCCAAAACCGGAATGAGCAGTTCTTC.

This chain uses TRBV4-1 with TRBJ2-5; D not resolved. Germline-derived CDR1 and CDR2 are MGHRA and YSYEKL. The CDR3 has 14 residues. Deletions cut 1 base from V and 1 base from J, with 7 bases between. The CDR3 region has the DNA TGCGCCAGCAGCCAAGGGAGCGCCCAAGAGACCCAGTACTTC. Protein: CASSQGSAQETQYF.

The table lists this clonotype with a few counts. The V and J genes are TRBV20-1 and TRBJ2-7; D might be TRBD2 (6 bases). The length of the CDR3 is 13 residues. V lost 7 bases and J 7 bases, leaving 20 bases between the germline ends. CDR1 is DFQATT, CDR2 SNEGSKA, per germline (reference sequence). The CDR3 here is CSGAGPGGREQYF. The CDR3, as DNA: TGCAGTGGGGCGGGACCTGGGGGTCGGGAGCAGTACTTC.

This chain uses TRBV6-5 with TRBJ2-7, with 8 positions matching TRBD1. This CDR3 has 15 amino acids. Trimming removed 2 bases from V and 5 bases from J; junction bases left unmatched: 8. CDR1 and CDR2 (germline): MNHEY, SVGAGI. The CDR3 loop is CASSYTTGQANEQYF. In DNA form, the CDR3 reads TGTGCCAGCAGTTACACTACGGGACAGGCGAACGAGCAGTACTTC.